This T cell receptor beta chain was retrieved from a study of beta chain features in type 1 diabetes. With V trimmed by 3 bases and J by 3 bases, 4 bases remained unmatched. The CDR3 length is 14 residues. Germline CDR1 reads SGHRS; CDR2 reads YFSETQ. TCRB transcripts that were expressed got sequenced, as all of the isolated RNA had been reverse transcribed. Data came from immunoSEQ multiplex PCR; TCRdb stores just in-frame clones and leaves some out. This repertoire shows approximately 340,000 clones, over 12% found once; its top ten account for under 0.02%. V and J are TRBV5-1 and TRBJ2-5; 8 positions match TRBD1. This TCR was recovered from a woman aged 18-29 years in good health. Specimen: naive CD4+ T cells from blood. The CDR3, as DNA: TGCGCCAGCAGCTCGGGACAGGTAGAAGAGACCCAGTACTTC. This gives the protein CASSSGQVEETQYF.